The rows below give T cell receptor beta chains drawn from one sample of a study of OX40 agonist ivuxolimab in advanced cancers. The table came from immunoSEQ multiplex PCR; TCRdb's copy has only in-frame clones and leaves some out. This repertoire shows roughly 61,000 clones, 91% found once; its top ten account for about 19%. The specimen was CD4+ or CD8+ T cells sorted from blood, collected in a trial of the OX40 agonist ivuxolimab. These receptors originate from an adult with an advanced solid tumor such as melanoma, head and neck, liver or kidney cancer. Both conserved end residues are part of each CDR3. The D gene is left open where the match is weak. The size field is filled for only some rows; it gives once, few, many or a size class.

J gene,clone size,D gene,CDR3 length,V gene,CDR3 protein,CDR3 DNA
TRBJ1-2,NA,NA,13,TRBV14,CASSQGTVYGYTF,TGTGCCAGCAGCCAAGGGACAGTCTATGGCTACACCTTC
TRBJ2-7,NA,TRBD1,13,TRBV7-1,CASSLQGLDEQYF,TGTGCCAGCAGCTTACAGGGGCTTGACGAGCAGTACTTC
TRBJ2-5,NA,NA,15,TRBV15,CATSRDGAPQETQYF,TGTGCCACCAGCAGAGATGGGGCCCCACAAGAGACCCAGTACTTC
TRBJ1-1,NA,TRBD1,16,TRBV5-1,CASSPGQGRVDTEAFF,TGCGCCAGCAGCCCTGGACAGGGGAGAGTGGACACTGAAGCTTTCTTT
TRBJ2-2,NA,TRBD1,15,TRBV6-6,CASSYWTGGGGELFF,TGTGCCAGCAGTTACTGGACAGGGGGCGGCGGGGAGCTGTTTTTT
TRBJ1-5,NA,TRBD1,16,TRBV6-1,CASSEASGQGHQPQHF,TGTGCCAGCAGTGAAGCGTCCGGACAGGGCCATCAGCCCCAGCATTTT
TRBJ2-7,NA,TRBD1,17,TRBV15,CATSSTGIGTGFYEQYF,TGTGCCACCAGCAGCACAGGAATCGGGACAGGGTTTTACGAGCAGTACTTC
TRBJ1-1,NA,TRBD1,16,TRBV2,CASSETEDRRDTEAFF,TGTGCCAGCAGTGAAACCGAGGACAGGAGGGACACTGAAGCTTTCTTT
TRBJ1-1,once,NA,12,TRBV9,CASSTENTEAFF,TGTGCCAGCAGCACAGAGAACACTGAAGCTTTCTTT
TRBJ1-3,NA,NA,16,TRBV14,CASSQEWGYSGNTIYF,TGTGCCAGCAGTCAAGAATGGGGTTACTCTGGAAACACCATATATTTT
TRBJ2-7,NA,NA,14,TRBV10-3,CAISESGGSGEQYF,TGTGCCATCAGTGAGTCTGGGGGTTCGGGCGAGCAGTACTTC
TRBJ2-7,NA,NA,15,TRBV5-8,CASSGPGIHSYEQYF,TGTGCCAGCAGCGGCCCGGGGATCCACTCCTACGAGCAGTACTTC
TRBJ1-3,once,NA,14,TRBV5-6,CASSLAGAGNTIYF,TGTGCCAGCAGCTTGGCAGGGGCTGGAAACACCATATATTTT
TRBJ2-3,NA,NA,14,TRBV15,CATSRAEGVDTQYF,TGTGCCACCAGCAGAGCCGAGGGGGTAGATACGCAGTATTTT
TRBJ1-2,NA,NA,13,TRBV25-1,CASSEEKTDGYTF,TGTGCCAGCAGTGAAGAAAAAACGGATGGCTACACCTTC